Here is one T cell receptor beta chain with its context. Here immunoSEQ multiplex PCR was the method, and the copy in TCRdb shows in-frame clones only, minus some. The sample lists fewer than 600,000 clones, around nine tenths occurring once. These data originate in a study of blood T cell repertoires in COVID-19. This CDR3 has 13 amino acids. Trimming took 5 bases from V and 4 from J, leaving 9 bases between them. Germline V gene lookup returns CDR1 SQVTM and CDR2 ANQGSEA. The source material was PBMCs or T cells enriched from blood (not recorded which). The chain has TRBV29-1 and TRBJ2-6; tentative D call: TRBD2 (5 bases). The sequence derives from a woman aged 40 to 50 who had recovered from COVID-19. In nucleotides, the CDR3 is TGCAGCGTTTCCGGGGTGGGGGCCAACGTCCTGACTTTC. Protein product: CSVSGVGANVLTF.